One and the same sample provided the 22 T cell receptor beta chains below, sequenced in a study of cytomegalovirus exposure and HLA in healthy donors. 60 Vbeta and 13 Jbeta primers were used in PCR. The protocol was immunoSEQ multiplex PCR, while the TCRdb copy is restricted to in-frame clones and leaves out a portion. Here the sample spans about 130,000 clones, about 78% being singletons. Sequencing used PBMCs. These receptors all come from a human donor in good health.

CDR3 coding DNA: TGTGCCAGCAGTCACAGGGGCACAAATGCCTACGAGCAGTACTTC. Protein product: CASSHRGTNAYEQYF. The V gene is TRBV6-6, the J gene TRBJ2-7; TRBD1 aligns across 7 bases. Germline V gene lookup returns CDR1 MNHNY and CDR2 SVGAGI (reference sequence). The CDR3 runs to 15 residues. The ends lost 5 bases at V and 2 bases at J; junction bases unmatched: 9.

The V call is TRBV5-1, the J call TRBJ2-1; 7 bases match TRBD2. V shed 4 bases and J 3 bases; nucleotides not matched to a gene: 22. The CDR3 has 20 amino acids. Germline loops: CDR1 SGHRS, CDR2 YFSETQ. The DNA of the CDR3 is TGCGCCAGCAGCCCGGCGGTACTAGCGACCACCACCCCGTTCTACAATGAGCAGTTCTTC. This encodes CASSPAVLATTTPFYNEQFF.

The V call is TRBV2, the J call TRBJ2-3; D is perhaps TRBD2 (6 bases). The CDR3 consists of 15 residues. V lost 3 bases and J lost 6, with 16 bases in between. Germline CDR1 SNHLY, CDR2 FYNNEI. The CDR3 coding sequence is TGTGCCAGCAGTGATATGGGACTCCCTCAGGATACGCAGTATTTT. It encodes CASSDMGLPQDTQYF. Supplemented by reference TRBV2 and TRBJ2-3, the full variable domain reads EPEVTQTPSHQVTQMGQEVILRCVPISNHLYFYWYRQILGQKVEFLVSFYNNEISEKSEIFDDQFSVERPDGSNFTLKIRSTKLEDSAMYFCASSDMGLPQDTQYFGPGTRLTVL.

The table lists this clone with a count of one. This rearrangement joins TRBV6-1 to TRBJ2-4; 7 nucleotides line up with TRBD2. V shed 1 base and J 0 bases; nucleotides not matched to a gene: 3. Germline CDR1 MNHNS, CDR2 SASEGT. CDR3 length: 16 residues. In DNA form, the CDR3 reads TGTGCCAGCAGTGAAGTTCCGGGGGGAGCCAAAAACATTCAGTACTTC. Its translation: CASSEVPGGAKNIQYF.

The V call is TRBV5-1, the J call TRBJ2-1; tentatively, D is TRBD1 (6 bases). V shed 4 bases and J shed 2 bases, with 16 bases lying between them. In germline, CDR1 is SGHRS, CDR2 YFSETQ. CDR3 size: 16 residues. CDR3 nucleotide sequence: TGCGCCAGCAGCGTAACAGGGAATCTCCCCTACAATGAGCAGTTCTTC. Its protein is CASSVTGNLPYNEQFF.

V is TRBV6-6 and J is TRBJ2-2, with TRBD1 as a possible D gene (6 bases). Germline values: CDR1 MNHNY, CDR2 SVGAGI (reference sequence). This CDR3 is 13 amino acids long. The V and J ends lost 6 bases and 7 bases respectively, with 12 bases between them. The DNA for the CDR3 is TGTGCCAGCAGATTACCAGGGGACGGGGAGCTGTTTTTT. It specifies CASRLPGDGELFF.

This rearrangement joins TRBV5-1 to TRBJ2-1, with TRBD2 identical over 9 bases. Per germline, CDR1 SGHRS and CDR2 YFSETQ. The trim removed 8 bases at V and 2 bases at J, leaving 5 bases unmatched. This CDR3 is 14 amino acids long. The CDR3 coding sequence is TGCGCCAGTAGACTAGCGGAAACCTACAATGAGCAGTTCTTC. Residues: CASRLAETYNEQFF.

DNA of the CDR3: TGTGCCAGCAGGTCGGGACAGGGGGCCACCGGGGAGCTGTTTTTT. Protein product: CASRSGQGATGELFF. The rearrangement links TRBV6-1 to TRBJ2-2; TRBD1 matches 12 bases. The length of the CDR3 is 15 residues. Looked up from germline, CDR1 is MNHNS and CDR2 is SASEGT. With 6 bases clipped from V and 4 bases from J, the junction kept 3 bases outside the gene matches.

J is TRBJ2-3 and V is TRBV5-5; D ambiguous. Trimming stripped 0 bases from V and 2 bases from J, with 10 bases between. Germline-derived CDR1 and CDR2 are SGHKS and YYEKEE (reference sequence). The CDR3 runs to 15 residues. The CDR3 DNA reads as TGTGCCAGCAGCTTGGGCGGAACCTACACAGATACGCAGTATTTT. It specifies CASSLGGTYTDTQYF.

The chain is built from TRBV19 and TRBJ2-2; 7 bases match TRBD2. Germline CDR1 is LNHDA and CDR2 is SQIVND (reference sequence). The V and J ends lost 7 bases and 5 bases, in that order; junction bases with no gene match: 13. This CDR3 comprises 16 residues. The CDR3 DNA is TGTGCCAGTACTCGTTCAGGGACCGGGGGGACCGGGGAGCTGTTTTTT. It encodes CASTRSGTGGTGELFF. The variable domain in full, with the rest retrieved from reference TRBV19 and TRBJ2-2, is DGGITQSPKYLFRKEGQNVTLSCEQNLNHDAMYWYRQDPGQGLRLIYYSQIVNDFQKGDIAEGYSVSREKKESFPLTVTSAQKNPTAFYLCASTRSGTGGTGELFFGEGSRLTVL.

V gene TRBV7-2 combines with J gene TRBJ2-5; 10 bases are a match to TRBD1. CDR1 SGHTA and CDR2 FQGNSA come from the germline V gene. The V and J ends lost 5 bases and 5 bases, in that order; junction bases with no gene match: 11. This CDR3 has 16 amino acids. CDR3 nucleotide sequence: TGTGCCAGCAGCATGGGAAGACAGGGGGCCTTGGAGACCCAGTACTTC. Protein: CASSMGRQGALETQYF.

This clone was detected only once. The rearrangement uses TRBV2 and TRBJ1-2; D is ambiguous. The V end lost 2 bases, the J end lost 1 base, and 11 bases lay between the germline ends. CDR1 is SNHLY, CDR2 FYNNEI, per germline. The CDR3 length is 15 residues. The CDR3 loop reads CASSERRGSNYGYTF. The CDR3 coding sequence is TGTGCCAGCAGTGAACGAAGAGGCAGTAACTATGGCTACACCTTC. Combining the CDR3 with reference TRBV2 and TRBJ1-2 gives the whole variable domain EPEVTQTPSHQVTQMGQEVILRCVPISNHLYFYWYRQILGQKVEFLVSFYNNEISEKSEIFDDQFSVERPDGSNFTLKIRSTKLEDSAMYFCASSERRGSNYGYTFGSGTRLTVV.

The rearrangement joins TRBV18 to TRBJ2-5; 7 bases are shared with TRBD2. Per the germline V gene, CDR1 is KGHSH and CDR2 is LQKENI. This CDR3 region has 16 residues. J gave up 2 bases and V 0 bases, and 6 bases lay outside the gene matches. The CDR3 sequence: CASSPPSRGKQETQYF. As DNA, the CDR3 is TGTGCCAGCTCACCACCGTCGCGGGGGAAACAAGAGACCCAGTACTTC.

The V and J genes are TRBV4-3 and TRBJ2-2; a weak D match, TRBD1 (6 bases). Germline values: CDR1 LGHNA, CDR2 YSLEER. The V gene lost 1 base and the J gene lost 4 bases, with 13 bases spanning the gap. This CDR3 is built from 16 residues. The DNA for the CDR3 is TGCGCCAGCAGCCAAGGGCGATGGGGGCCCACCGGGGAGCTGTTTTTT. This translates into CASSQGRWGPTGELFF.

The gene calls are TRBV7-9 and TRBJ1-2; D is possibly TRBD1 (5 bases). The CDR3 runs to 14 residues. Germline lookup yields CDR1 SEHNR and CDR2 FQNEAQ (reference sequence). V shed 3 bases and J shed 5 bases, with 13 bases lying between them. In DNA, the CDR3 is TGTGCCAGCAGCTTGCCAGGGATGGAGTATGGCTACACCTTC. It encodes CASSLPGMEYGYTF.

Of note for this clone: The junction and the germline gene differ at one end; a read error may be behind it. The chain combines TRBV28 with TRBJ2-1, with D perhaps TRBD2 (6 bases). Looked up from germline, CDR1 is MDHEN and CDR2 is SYDVKM. This CDR3 spans 14 amino acids. CDR3 sequence: CASSLPSAYSEQFF. DNA of the CDR3: TGTGCCAGCAGTTTACCTAGCGCCTACAGTGAGCAGTTCTTC.

Remarks on this clone: The junction departs from germline at one end; a sequencing error may be responsible. The chain has TRBV7-9 and TRBJ2-2, with a tentative D call TRBD1 (5 bases). This CDR3 region has 14 residues. CDR1 is SEHNR, CDR2 FQNEAQ, per germline (reference sequence). The CDR3: CSSREGANTGELFF. In DNA form, the CDR3 reads TGTTCCAGCAGGGAAGGGGCGAACACCGGGGAGCTGTTTTTT. Filled out from reference TRBV7-9 and TRBJ2-2, the complete variable domain reads DTGVSQNPRHKITKRGQNVTFRCDPISEHNRLYWYRQTLGQGPEFLTYFQNEAQLEKSRLLSDRFSAERPKGSFSTLEIQRTEQGDSAMYLCSSREGANTGELFFGEGSRLTVL.

The chain joins TRBV10-2 to TRBJ1-4; the match to TRBD1 covers 7 bases. This CDR3 is built from 14 residues. Germline V gene data show CDR1 as WSHSY and CDR2 as SAAADI. J gave up 8 bases and V 8 bases, and 11 bases lay outside the gene matches. CDR3 in amino acids: CASAERGPREKLFF. CDR3 DNA: TGCGCCAGCGCCGAGAGGGGGCCCCGCGAAAAACTGTTTTTT.

The CDR3 nucleotides read TGTGCCATCAGTGCAGGGACCTACGAGCAGTACTTC. Translating gives CAISAGTYEQYF. The rearrangement links TRBV10-3 to TRBJ2-7; possibly TRBD1 for D (5 bases). Germline V CDR1 and CDR2: ENHRY, SYGVKD. The CDR3 has 12 residues. The V gene lost 4 bases and the J gene lost 2 bases, with 6 bases spanning the gap.

This chain links TRBV6-5 with TRBJ2-3; 9 positions match TRBD2. The J segment lost 6 bases and the V segment lost 4 bases, leaving 8 bases of the junction unmatched. Per germline, CDR1 MNHEY and CDR2 SVGAGI. This CDR3 spans 15 amino acids. CDR3 loop: CASSLLAGRTDTQYF. The CDR3 coding sequence is TGTGCCAGCAGTTTGCTAGCGGGGCGGACGGATACGCAGTATTTT.

This clone was found a few times. The rearrangement uses TRBV9 and TRBJ1-1; D remains unclear. The CDR3 runs 14 residues. V was cut by 0 bases and J by 4 bases, with 10 bases left in between. Germline loops: CDR1 SGDLS, CDR2 YYNGEE. The CDR3 DNA reads as TGTGCCAGCAGCGTAGGTTTAGGGAGCACTGAAGCTTTCTTT. It encodes CASSVGLGSTEAFF.

The J gene is TRBJ2-3, the V gene TRBV7-8, with D hard to call. The CDR3 sequence is 15 residues long. The V and J ends lost 1 base and 4 bases respectively, with 12 bases between them. The germline V gene has CDR1 SGHVS and CDR2 FQNEAQ. Here the CDR3 reads CASSLGPARSDTQYF. The CDR3 region has the DNA TGTGCCAGCAGCTTAGGCCCAGCGCGGTCAGATACGCAGTATTTT.